This T cell receptor beta chain is drawn from a study of cytomegalovirus exposure and HLA in healthy donors. PCR employed 60 Vbeta and 13 Jbeta primers. Sequencing used immunoSEQ multiplex PCR; TCRdb keeps in-frame clones, though not all of them. The table lists around 140,000 clones, about 8.9% of them singletons, with about 1.9% in the top ten. This sequence was found in a man aged 45 to 65 in good health and CMV-seronegative. Sample: PBMCs.

This CDR3 reads CASIPGTGGGYTF. CDR3 DNA: TGCGCCAGCATTCCCGGGACGGGGGGCGGCTACACCTTC. The chain links TRBV10-2 to TRBJ1-2, with D possibly matching TRBD1 (6 bases). Trimming pared 7 bases from V and 8 bases from J, leaving 17 bases between. The CDR3 runs 13 residues. CDR1 and CDR2 from the germline V gene are WSHSY and SAAADI.